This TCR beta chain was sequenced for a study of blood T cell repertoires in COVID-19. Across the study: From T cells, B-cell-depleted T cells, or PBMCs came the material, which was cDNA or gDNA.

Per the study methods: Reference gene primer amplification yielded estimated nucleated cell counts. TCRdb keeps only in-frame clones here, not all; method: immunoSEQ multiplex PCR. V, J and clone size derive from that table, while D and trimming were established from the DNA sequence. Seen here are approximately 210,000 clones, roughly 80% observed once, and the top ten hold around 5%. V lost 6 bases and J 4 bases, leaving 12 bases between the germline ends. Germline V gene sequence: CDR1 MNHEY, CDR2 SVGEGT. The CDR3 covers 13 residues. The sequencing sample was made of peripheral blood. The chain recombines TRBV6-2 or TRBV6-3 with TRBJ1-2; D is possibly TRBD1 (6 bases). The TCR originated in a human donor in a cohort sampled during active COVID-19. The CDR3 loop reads CASSNRVAYGYTF. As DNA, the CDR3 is TGTGCCAGCAGCAACAGGGTGGCCTATGGCTACACCTTC.